Listed below are T cell receptor beta chains from one sample, sequenced in a study of cytomegalovirus exposure and HLA in healthy donors. The table came from immunoSEQ multiplex PCR; TCRdb's copy has only in-frame clones and leaves some out. The table lists under 250,000 clones, 79% of them singletons. Sequenced: PBMCs. The receptors stem from a woman in her twenties or thirties in good health and CMV-seropositive. Both conserved end residues are part of each CDR3. D genes are given only for firm matches. Size is omitted from some rows. Given values are once, few, many or a class for expanded clones.

clone_size: .
j_call: TRBJ2-1
v_call: TRBV19
d_call: .
cdr3_aa: CASSPSGFPYNEQFF
cdr3_nt: TGTGCCAGTAGTCCATCCGGGTTCCCTTACAATGAGCAGTTCTTC

clone_size: .
j_call: TRBJ1-2
v_call: TRBV5-1
d_call: .
cdr3_aa: CASSFIPRQLDRNYGYTF
cdr3_nt: TGCGCCAGCAGCTTTATCCCACGGCAATTAGACAGGAACTATGGCTACACCTTC

clone_size: .
j_call: TRBJ2-7
v_call: TRBV10-3
d_call: TRBD2
cdr3_aa: CAISDDREDPRYEQYF
cdr3_nt: TGTGCCATCAGTGACGATCGGGAGGACCCACGCTACGAGCAGTACTTC

clone_size: .
j_call: TRBJ1-1
v_call: TRBV9
d_call: .
cdr3_aa: CASSVDSGGSLTEAFF
cdr3_nt: TGTGCCAGCAGCGTAGATTCGGGGGGCAGTCTCACTGAAGCTTTCTTT

clone_size: .
j_call: TRBJ1-4
v_call: TRBV6-5
d_call: .
cdr3_aa: CASSRTVNEKLFF
cdr3_nt: TGTGCCAGCAGTCGGACAGTTAATGAAAAACTGTTTTTT

clone_size: .
j_call: TRBJ2-7
v_call: TRBV6-6
d_call: .
cdr3_aa: CASIGEYEQYF
cdr3_nt: TGTGCCAGCATCGGAGAGTACGAGCAGTACTTC

clone_size: .
j_call: TRBJ2-6
v_call: TRBV27
d_call: .
cdr3_aa: CATVDGANVLTF
cdr3_nt: TGTGCCACCGTAGATGGGGCCAACGTCCTGACTTTC

clone_size: .
j_call: TRBJ2-3
v_call: TRBV29-1
d_call: .
cdr3_aa: CSVGRGGDTQYF
cdr3_nt: TGCAGCGTTGGACGGGGTGGGGATACGCAGTATTTT

clone_size: few
j_call: TRBJ2-3
v_call: TRBV18
d_call: TRBD2
cdr3_aa: CASSPAGTRVDTQYF
cdr3_nt: TGTGCCAGCTCACCGGCAGGGACTAGAGTAGATACGCAGTATTTT

clone_size: few
j_call: TRBJ1-1
v_call: TRBV2
d_call: TRBD1
cdr3_aa: CAGQGVGDTEAFF
cdr3_nt: TGTGCCGGACAGGGGGTTGGGGACACTGAAGCTTTCTTT

clone_size: .
j_call: TRBJ1-5
v_call: TRBV27
d_call: TRBD1
cdr3_aa: CASSQKTGAGQPQHF
cdr3_nt: TGTGCCAGCAGTCAAAAGACAGGGGCAGGTCAGCCCCAGCATTTT

clone_size: .
j_call: TRBJ2-3
v_call: TRBV30
d_call: .
cdr3_aa: CAWRRIGGTDTQYF
cdr3_nt: TGTGCCTGGAGACGAATAGGGGGCACAGATACGCAGTATTTT

clone_size: .
j_call: TRBJ2-7
v_call: TRBV7-8
d_call: TRBD2
cdr3_aa: CASSPLAGKYEQYF
cdr3_nt: TGTGCCAGCAGCCCGCTAGCGGGGAAATACGAGCAGTACTTC

clone_size: .
j_call: TRBJ2-4
v_call: TRBV5-1
d_call: .
cdr3_aa: CASSLGGVRAGAQYF
cdr3_nt: TGCGCCAGCAGCTTGGGGGGGGTCCGCGCCGGAGCTCAGTACTTC

clone_size: .
j_call: TRBJ2-7
v_call: TRBV5-6
d_call: TRBD2
cdr3_aa: CASSVGLAGREQYF
cdr3_nt: TGTGCCAGCAGCGTGGGACTAGCGGGACGCGAGCAGTACTTC

clone_size: .
j_call: TRBJ1-1
v_call: TRBV7-9
d_call: .
cdr3_aa: CASSPRTEGYTEAFF
cdr3_nt: TGTGCCAGCAGCCCTAGGACAGAGGGGTACACTGAAGCTTTCTTT

clone_size: .
j_call: TRBJ1-1
v_call: TRBV5-7
d_call: TRBD1
cdr3_aa: CASSFNRGAVTEAFF
cdr3_nt: TGTGCCAGCAGCTTTAACAGGGGGGCAGTCACTGAAGCTTTCTTT

clone_size: .
j_call: TRBJ1-3
v_call: TRBV4-1
d_call: .
cdr3_aa: CASSQAEAISGNTIYF
cdr3_nt: TGCGCCAGCAGCCAAGCGGAGGCAATCTCTGGAAACACCATATATTTT

clone_size: .
j_call: TRBJ1-5
v_call: TRBV29-1
d_call: TRBD1
cdr3_aa: CSVVLQGINQPQHF
cdr3_nt: TGCAGCGTTGTTTTACAGGGGATCAATCAGCCCCAGCATTTT

clone_size: .
j_call: TRBJ2-7
v_call: TRBV7-2
d_call: .
cdr3_aa: CASSPQQPSYEQYF
cdr3_nt: TGTGCCAGCAGCCCTCAACAGCCCTCCTACGAGCAGTACTTC

clone_size: .
j_call: TRBJ2-1
v_call: TRBV5-8
d_call: .
cdr3_aa: CASSRVPGLPINEQFF
cdr3_nt: TGTGCCAGCAGCCGGGTCCCGGGACTCCCCATCAATGAGCAGTTCTTC

clone_size: .
j_call: TRBJ2-7
v_call: TRBV14
d_call: TRBD1
cdr3_aa: CASSRQGATSYEQYF
cdr3_nt: TGTGCCAGCAGCAGACAGGGGGCGACTTCCTACGAGCAGTACTTC

clone_size: .
j_call: TRBJ2-7
v_call: TRBV9
d_call: TRBD1
cdr3_aa: CASSVSDRGLSYEQYF
cdr3_nt: TGTGCCAGCAGCGTATCAGACAGGGGGCTTTCCTACGAGCAGTACTTC

clone_size: .
j_call: TRBJ2-7
v_call: TRBV7-2
d_call: TRBD1
cdr3_aa: CASSLVQGQAIYEQYF
cdr3_nt: TGTGCCAGCAGCTTAGTCCAGGGACAGGCGATCTACGAGCAGTACTTC

clone_size: .
j_call: TRBJ1-1
v_call: TRBV6-5
d_call: TRBD1
cdr3_aa: CASSPGTANTEAFF
cdr3_nt: TGTGCCAGCAGCCCCGGGACAGCGAACACTGAAGCTTTCTTT

clone_size: .
j_call: TRBJ2-1
v_call: TRBV7-9
d_call: .
cdr3_aa: CASSSQLHQYNEQFF
cdr3_nt: TGTGCCAGCAGCTCCCAATTACACCAATACAATGAGCAGTTCTTC

clone_size: .
j_call: TRBJ1-2
v_call: TRBV19
d_call: TRBD1
cdr3_aa: CASSREQGTVGYGYTF
cdr3_nt: TGTGCCAGTAGCCGTGAACAGGGGACGGTAGGGTATGGCTACACCTTC

clone_size: few
j_call: TRBJ1-1
v_call: TRBV19
d_call: .
cdr3_aa: CASQDRLNTEAFF
cdr3_nt: TGTGCCAGCCAAGACAGATTGAACACTGAAGCTTTCTTT

clone_size: once
j_call: TRBJ1-5
v_call: TRBV15
d_call: .
cdr3_aa: CATSRESSNQPQHF
cdr3_nt: TGTGCCACCAGCAGAGAGAGTAGCAATCAGCCCCAGCATTTT

clone_size: .
j_call: TRBJ2-2
v_call: TRBV2
d_call: TRBD2
cdr3_aa: CASSDPSGTPNTGELFF
cdr3_nt: TGTGCCAGCAGTGACCCTAGCGGGACCCCGAACACCGGGGAGCTGTTTTTT

clone_size: .
j_call: TRBJ1-3
v_call: TRBV4-1
d_call: .
cdr3_aa: CASSQLSFTSGNTIYF
cdr3_nt: TGCGCCAGCAGCCAGCTTAGCTTCACCTCTGGAAACACCATATATTTT

clone_size: .
j_call: TRBJ2-3
v_call: TRBV6-6
d_call: .
cdr3_aa: CASSNPDYTTDTQYF
cdr3_nt: TGTGCCAGCAGTAACCCCGACTATACCACAGATACGCAGTATTTT

clone_size: .
j_call: TRBJ2-1
v_call: TRBV21-1
d_call: .
cdr3_aa: CASLTSRVWGYNEQFF
cdr3_nt: TGTGCCAGCTTGACTTCCAGGGTGTGGGGCTACAATGAGCAGTTCTTC

clone_size: .
j_call: TRBJ2-1
v_call: TRBV5-1
d_call: TRBD1
cdr3_aa: CASSLGQGFDEQFF
cdr3_nt: TGCGCCAGCAGCTTGGGACAGGGGTTCGATGAGCAGTTCTTC

clone_size: .
j_call: TRBJ1-5
v_call: TRBV18
d_call: TRBD1
cdr3_aa: CASSTRQGNQPQHF
cdr3_nt: TGTGCCAGCTCCACGAGACAGGGTAATCAGCCCCAGCATTTT

clone_size: .
j_call: TRBJ2-7
v_call: TRBV6-6
d_call: .
cdr3_aa: CASSRGSQAYEQYF
cdr3_nt: TGTGCCAGCAGCCGCGGGTCTCAAGCCTACGAGCAGTACTTC

clone_size: .
j_call: TRBJ1-3
v_call: TRBV11-3
d_call: .
cdr3_aa: CASSLAASSGNTIYF
cdr3_nt: TGTGCCAGCAGTCTAGCGGCTAGCTCTGGAAACACCATATATTTT

clone_size: .
j_call: TRBJ2-7
v_call: TRBV6-1
d_call: .
cdr3_aa: CASSEKGHYEQYF
cdr3_nt: TGTGCCAGCAGTGAAAAGGGACACTACGAGCAGTACTTC

clone_size: .
j_call: TRBJ2-7
v_call: TRBV4-2
d_call: .
cdr3_aa: CASKEDWSSYEQYF
cdr3_nt: TGTGCCAGCAAAGAGGACTGGAGCTCCTACGAGCAGTACTTC

clone_size: .
j_call: TRBJ2-1
v_call: TRBV9
d_call: .
cdr3_aa: CASSSQGTTYNEQFF
cdr3_nt: TGTGCCAGCAGCTCTCAGGGGACAACCTACAATGAGCAGTTCTTC

clone_size: few
j_call: TRBJ1-5
v_call: TRBV4-1
d_call: .
cdr3_aa: CASSQGGVQPQHF
cdr3_nt: TGCGCCAGCAGCCAGGGAGGAGTTCAGCCCCAGCATTTT

clone_size: .
j_call: TRBJ1-1
v_call: TRBV27
d_call: .
cdr3_aa: CASSSSSTGGLEAFF
cdr3_nt: TGTGCCAGCAGTTCATCATCGACAGGAGGCCTTGAAGCTTTCTTT

clone_size: .
j_call: TRBJ2-3
v_call: TRBV7-2
d_call: .
cdr3_aa: CASSFAGGGTDTQYF
cdr3_nt: TGTGCCAGCAGCTTCGCGGGCGGAGGCACAGATACGCAGTATTTT